This TCR beta chain came from a study of early T cells in non-severe SARS-CoV-2 infection. About the research overall: Unsorted whole-blood RNA was sequenced in bulk, leaving chains unpaired.

Each CDR3 protein gets one entry after TCRdb re-called the 5' RACE reads with MiXCR. The sample shows 65,000 to 75,000 distinct CDR3 sequences, about 9.9% of them seen only once. The ends were cut back, 2 bases at V and 6 bases at J, with 12 bases in the middle. The CDR3 length is 14 residues. Germline V lookup: CDR1 MNHEY, CDR2 SMNVEV (reference sequence). This chain joins TRBV27 and TRBJ2-3; tentatively, D is TRBD2 (6 bases). The receptor's source is an adult who was a healthcare worker with PCR-confirmed SARS-CoV-2 infection or an uninfected control (not recorded which). Sequencing input: whole blood. CDR3 bases: TGTGCCAGCAGTTTAGTCGGGGGAGGCGATACGCAGTATTTT. This encodes CASSLVGGGDTQYF.